Included here is one TCR beta chain sequence, with context. Its antigen is not known. This sample is part of a study of Ad26.COV2.S vaccination and SARS-CoV-2 variants. Study in general: Ad26.COV2.S was injected intramuscularly once or twice, 56 days apart. Study findings and constraints: Total T cell responses were possibly underestimated by TCR breadth and depth analyses.

Generated by immunoSEQ multiplex PCR, the TCRdb table keeps only in-frame clones and is missing some. Among 300,000 to 400,000 clones, just over 85% were seen once, and the ten largest hold around 1.9%. Treatment indicated: approximately 18 received Ad26.COV2.S at low or high dose, single or two shots; about 5 received placebo; per-sample allocation not given. Day 63 after the first vaccine or placebo injection was the time point for sampling. The vaccine antigen was prefusion-stabilized Wuhan SARS-CoV-2 spike. CDR3 size: 18 residues. The germline V gene has CDR1 SGHRS and CDR2 YFSETQ. V lost 3 bases to trimming and J lost 4 bases; unmatched junction nucleotides: 15.

The sequences come from peripheral blood, collected in a trial of Ad26.COV2.S vaccine versus placebo. The J gene is TRBJ1-2, the V gene TRBV5-1; 10 bases align to TRBD1. The clonotype was recovered from a person aged 18-60 years who received the Ad26.COV2.S COVID-19 vaccine or a placebo. CDR3 nucleotides: TGCGCCAGCAGCTCGGACAGAGGTCGGGACAGGGGAACCTATGGCTACACCTTC. Protein product: CASSSDRGRDRGTYGYTF.